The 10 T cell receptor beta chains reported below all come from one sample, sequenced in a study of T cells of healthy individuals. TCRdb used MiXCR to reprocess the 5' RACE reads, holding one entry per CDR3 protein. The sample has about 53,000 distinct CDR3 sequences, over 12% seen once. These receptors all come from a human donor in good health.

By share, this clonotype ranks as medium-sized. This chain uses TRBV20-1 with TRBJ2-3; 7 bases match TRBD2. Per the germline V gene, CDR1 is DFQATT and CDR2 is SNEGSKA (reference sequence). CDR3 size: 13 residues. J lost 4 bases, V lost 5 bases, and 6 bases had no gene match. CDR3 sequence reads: CSAGEGRSDTQYF. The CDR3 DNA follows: TGCAGTGCTGGGGAGGGACGGTCAGATACGCAGTATTTT.

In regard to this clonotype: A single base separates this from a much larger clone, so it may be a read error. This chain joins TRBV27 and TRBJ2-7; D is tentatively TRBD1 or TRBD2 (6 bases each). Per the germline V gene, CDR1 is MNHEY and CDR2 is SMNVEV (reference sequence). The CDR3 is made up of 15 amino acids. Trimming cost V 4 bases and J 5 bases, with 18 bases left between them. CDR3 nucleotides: TGTGCCAGCAGTTCCCCCTTGGGGGGCGGGAACGAGCAGTACTTC. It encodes CASSSPLGGGNEQYF.

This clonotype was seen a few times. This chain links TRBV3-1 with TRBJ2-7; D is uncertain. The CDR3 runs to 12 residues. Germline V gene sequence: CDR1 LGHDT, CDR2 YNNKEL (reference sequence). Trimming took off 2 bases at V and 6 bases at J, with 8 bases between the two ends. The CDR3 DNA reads TGTGCCAGCAGCCAACTTCTCTCCGAGCAGTACTTC. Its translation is CASSQLLSEQYF.

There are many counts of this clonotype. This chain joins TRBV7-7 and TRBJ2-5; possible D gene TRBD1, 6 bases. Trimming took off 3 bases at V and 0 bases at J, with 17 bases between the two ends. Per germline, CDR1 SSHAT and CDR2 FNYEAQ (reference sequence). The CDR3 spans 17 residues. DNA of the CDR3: TGTGCCAGCAGCTTGCCGGTTGGATCAGGGGACCAAGAGACCCAGTACTTC. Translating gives CASSLPVGSGDQETQYF.

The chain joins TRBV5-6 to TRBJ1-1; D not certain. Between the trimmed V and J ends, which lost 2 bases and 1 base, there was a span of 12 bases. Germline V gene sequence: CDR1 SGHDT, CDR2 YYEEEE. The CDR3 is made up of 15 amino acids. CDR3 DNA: TGTGCCAGCAGCTTCGGATCGTCAAGGAACACTGAAGCTTTCTTT. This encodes CASSFGSSRNTEAFF.

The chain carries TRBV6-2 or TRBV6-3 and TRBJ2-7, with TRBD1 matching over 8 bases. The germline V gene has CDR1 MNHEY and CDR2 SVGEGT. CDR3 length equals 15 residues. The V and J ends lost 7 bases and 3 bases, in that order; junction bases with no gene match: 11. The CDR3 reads CASNPPGQGRYEQYF. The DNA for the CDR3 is TGTGCCAGCAATCCTCCTGGACAGGGCCGCTACGAGCAGTACTTC.

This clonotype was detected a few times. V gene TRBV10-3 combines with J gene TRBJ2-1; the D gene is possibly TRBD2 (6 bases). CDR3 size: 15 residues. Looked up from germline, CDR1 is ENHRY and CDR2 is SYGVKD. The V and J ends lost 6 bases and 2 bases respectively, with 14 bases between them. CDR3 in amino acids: CAISEAAGAYNEQFF. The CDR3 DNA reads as TGTGCCATCAGCGAGGCAGCGGGCGCCTACAATGAGCAGTTCTTC.

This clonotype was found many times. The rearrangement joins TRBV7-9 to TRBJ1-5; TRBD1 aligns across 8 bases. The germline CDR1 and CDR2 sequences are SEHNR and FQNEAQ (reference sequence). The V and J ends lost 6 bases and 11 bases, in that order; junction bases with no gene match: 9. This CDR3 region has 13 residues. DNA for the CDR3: TGTGCCAGCAGTTTACAGGGGGAGAGGTCCCAGCATTTT. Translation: CASSLQGERSQHF. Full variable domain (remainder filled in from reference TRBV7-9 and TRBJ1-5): DTGVSQNPRHKITKRGQNVTFRCDPISEHNRLYWYRQTLGQGPEFLTYFQNEAQLEKSRLLSDRFSAERPKGSFSTLEIQRTEQGDSAMYLCASSLQGERSQHFGDGTRLSIL.

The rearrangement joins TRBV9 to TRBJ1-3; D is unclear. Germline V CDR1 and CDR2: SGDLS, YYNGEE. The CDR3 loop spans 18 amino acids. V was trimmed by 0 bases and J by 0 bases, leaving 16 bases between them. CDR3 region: CASSVGVGGLSSGNTIYF. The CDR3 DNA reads TGTGCCAGCAGCGTAGGGGTCGGAGGGTTGAGCTCTGGAAACACCATATATTTT. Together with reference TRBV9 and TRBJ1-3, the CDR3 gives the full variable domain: DSGVTQTPKHLITATGQRVTLRCSPRSGDLSVYWYQQSLDQGLQFLIQYYNGEERAKGNILERFSAQQFPDLHSELNLSSLELGDSALYFCASSVGVGGLSSGNTIYFGEGSWLTVV.

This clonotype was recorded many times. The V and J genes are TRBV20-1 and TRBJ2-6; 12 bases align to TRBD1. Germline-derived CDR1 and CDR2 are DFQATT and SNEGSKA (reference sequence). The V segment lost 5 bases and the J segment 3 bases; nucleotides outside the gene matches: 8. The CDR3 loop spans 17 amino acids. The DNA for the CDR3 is TGCAGTGCTCCAGGCGGGGACAGGGGGCTTGGGGCCAACGTCCTGACTTTC. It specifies CSAPGGDRGLGANVLTF.